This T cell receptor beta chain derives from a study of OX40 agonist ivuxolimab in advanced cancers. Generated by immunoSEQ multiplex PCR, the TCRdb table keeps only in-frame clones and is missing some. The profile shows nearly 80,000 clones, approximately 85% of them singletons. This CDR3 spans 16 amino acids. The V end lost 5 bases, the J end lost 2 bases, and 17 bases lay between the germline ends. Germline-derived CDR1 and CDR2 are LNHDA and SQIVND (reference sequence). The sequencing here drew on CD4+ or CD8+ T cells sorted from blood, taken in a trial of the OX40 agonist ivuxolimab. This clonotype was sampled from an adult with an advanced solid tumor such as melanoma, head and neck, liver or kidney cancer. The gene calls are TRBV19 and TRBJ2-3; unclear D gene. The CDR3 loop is CASSPTGPLYTDTQYF. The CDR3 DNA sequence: TGTGCCAGTAGTCCTACTGGCCCCCTATACACAGATACGCAGTATTTT. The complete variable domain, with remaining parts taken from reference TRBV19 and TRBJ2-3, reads DGGITQSPKYLFRKEGQNVTLSCEQNLNHDAMYWYRQDPGQGLRLIYYSQIVNDFQKGDIAEGYSVSREKKESFPLTVTSAQKNPTAFYLCASSPTGPLYTDTQYFGPGTRLTVL.